The rows below give T cell receptor beta chains drawn from one sample of a study of identifying expanded T cells in peripheral blood. Produced via immunoSEQ multiplex PCR; TCRdb's table is partial and in-frame only. The sample records approximately 110,000 clones, about 88% being singletons. Sequences were obtained from blood. Receptors originate from a person between 18 and 75 years old in good health. Each CDR3 is given with its conserved first and last residue. D genes are given only for firm matches. Clone size is not always given. Where it is, it says once, few, many or a class for expanded clones.

CDR3 DNA,CDR3 protein,V gene,D gene,J gene,clone size
TGTGCCAGCAGCCGGGGACAGGACCCGGAAAAACTGTTTTTT,CASSRGQDPEKLFF,TRBV5-4,TRBD1,TRBJ1-4,once
TGTGCCAGCAGGAGGGGAGGGGATAATGAAAAACTGTTTTTT,CASRRGGDNEKLFF,TRBV7-6,-,TRBJ1-4,-
TGTGCCAGCAGCTCAGGACTAGCGGGAGGGTACTACAATGAGCAGTTCTTC,CASSSGLAGGYYNEQFF,TRBV7-6,TRBD2,TRBJ2-1,-
TGCGCCAGCAGCCCCAGATTGTTCAGGGAAGGAGGGCCCCAGCATTTT,CASSPRLFREGGPQHF,TRBV4-3,-,TRBJ1-5,-
TGTGCCAGCAAAATTCACCATAAAGGAGAGGCCCAGCATTTT,CASKIHHKGEAQHF,TRBV6-5,-,TRBJ1-5,-
TGTGCCAGCAGCGTCGTAGGCGGTGGAGAGACCCAGTACTTC,CASSVVGGGETQYF,TRBV9,-,TRBJ2-5,-
TGTGCCAGCAGTACATCCGGGACAGGGAACACCGGGGAGCTGTTTTTT,CASSTSGTGNTGELFF,TRBV25-1,TRBD1,TRBJ2-2,once
TGTGCCAGTAGTATCCCGGACAGAGAGACAAACCACTATGGCTACACCTTC,CASSIPDRETNHYGYTF,TRBV19,-,TRBJ1-2,-
TGTGCCAGCAGCCCCAGGGTGGTCACTGAAGCTTTCTTT,CASSPRVVTEAFF,TRBV5-5,-,TRBJ1-1,-
TGCGCCAGCAGTGAATGGCAGGGGGCAACTAATGAAAAACTGTTTTTT,CASSEWQGATNEKLFF,TRBV10-2,TRBD1,TRBJ1-4,once
TGCAGTGCTCAGAAGAGCTACGAGCAGTACTTC,CSAQKSYEQYF,TRBV20-1,-,TRBJ2-7,-
TGTGCCAGCAGCTTACAACAGGGAAACACTGAAGCTTTCTTT,CASSLQQGNTEAFF,TRBV7-3,-,TRBJ1-1,-
TGTGCCAGCAGTTACCCTGGCGGGAACCAAGAGACCCAGTACTTC,CASSYPGGNQETQYF,TRBV6-6,-,TRBJ2-5,-
TGTGCCAGCAGCTCGACAGTTATGGGGGAGCAGTTCTTC,CASSSTVMGEQFF,TRBV11-3,-,TRBJ2-1,-
TGTGCCTGGAACCCCCCGGGGGGCGTAGGCTATGGCTACACCTTC,CAWNPPGGVGYGYTF,TRBV30,-,TRBJ1-2,few
TGTGCCAGCAGCTTAGATATAAGGGCTACCTCCTACGAGCAGTACTTC,CASSLDIRATSYEQYF,TRBV11-2,-,TRBJ2-7,once
TGTGCCAGCAGCCCCGACCCACAAACTTACTACACTGAAGCTTTCTTT,CASSPDPQTYYTEAFF,TRBV7-3,-,TRBJ1-1,-
TGCGCCAGCAGCTTGGCCCCTACAGGGGGCGTGACCGGGGAGCTGTTTTTT,CASSLAPTGGVTGELFF,TRBV5-1,TRBD1,TRBJ2-2,-
TGTGCCAGCAGTTTACAGGACAGGAGGGGGAGTGAGCAGTTCTTC,CASSLQDRRGSEQFF,TRBV2,-,TRBJ2-1,-
TGTGCCAGCTCACCAGGAGGGGTGGGCTTGAACACTGAAGCTTTCTTT,CASSPGGVGLNTEAFF,TRBV18,-,TRBJ1-1,once
TGCGCCAGCAGCACCAACGGCAATGAGCAGTTCTTC,CASSTNGNEQFF,TRBV5-1,-,TRBJ2-1,-
TGCAGTGCTAGTATCAATCAGCCCCAGCATTTT,CSASINQPQHF,TRBV20-1,-,TRBJ1-5,-
TGTGCCATCAGTTGGACAGCTAGCACAGATACGCAGTATTTT,CAISWTASTDTQYF,TRBV10-3,-,TRBJ2-3,-